The clone carrying this TCR beta chain appeared a few times. As yet, its antigen is unknown. Produced via immunoSEQ multiplex PCR; TCRdb's table is partial and in-frame only. There are roughly 15,000 clones in the sample; about 78% occur only once, and 18% lies in the top ten. The record originates from a study of T cell repertoires in ileal Crohn's disease. General study results and limits: Clonality above 26.8% at surgery always came with endoscopic recurrence. Compared with non-smokers, active smokers at surgery showed more clonal expansions.

The receptor's source is an adult with Crohn's disease. The sequencing sample was made of ileal tissue.

The chain's CDR3 is CASSLVGVATEAFF. The CDR3 coding sequence is TGTGCCAGCAGCTTAGTCGGGGTGGCCACTGAAGCTTTCTTT. The chain has TRBV7-2 and TRBJ1-1; D gene uncertain. V was trimmed by 1 base and J by 4 bases, leaving 10 bases between them. The germline gives CDR1 SGHTA, CDR2 FQGNSA. The CDR3 runs to 14 residues.